This T cell receptor (beta chain) comes out of a study of spatial heterogeneity in lung cancer. Study as a whole: Fewer alpha-chain than beta-chain sequences were consistently detected. Broader study findings: Ubiquitous expanded tumor TCRs were seen in blood more at resection than at follow-up.

Time point indicated: sample taken at primary tumor resection. Frozen PBMC, nontumor lung or tumor provided whole RNA, which was sequenced unsorted. On each TCR cDNA molecule, a unique molecular identifier was present. TCRdb independently ran MiXCR on the 5' RACE reads; one entry per CDR3 protein. Of approximately 21,000 distinct CDR3 sequences in the sample, about 3.3% were seen once. This clonotype has ten or more counts. What it binds is not known. Here the sequenced sample was PBMCs, taken at surgery. This receptor was identified in a female donor with early-stage non-small cell lung cancer.

CDR3 amino acids: CASRWGEPLHF. DNA of the CDR3: TGCGCCAGCAGATGGGGGGAGCCCCTCCACTTT. The chain joins TRBV5-1 to TRBJ1-6; D might be TRBD1 (5 bases). The germline gives CDR1 SGHRS, CDR2 YFSETQ. Between the trimmed V and J ends, which lost 5 bases and 13 bases, there was a span of 10 bases. The CDR3 length is 11 residues.